Listed below are T cell receptor beta chains from one sample, sequenced in a study of T-cell reconstitution after alpha-beta-depleted transplantation in children. Each CDR3 protein is one row after TCRdb ran MiXCR on the PCR reads. This repertoire shows 600,000 to 700,000 distinct CDR3 sequences, over 10% found once; its top ten account for approximately 0.8%. Sequences were derived from PBMCs, sampled before TCRalphabeta/CD19-depleted stem cell transplant. The receptor source for this set is a girl aged 2 to 9 with congenital amegakaryocytic thrombocytopenia, due to receive a stem cell transplant. Both conserved end residues are part of each CDR3. The D gene is left open where the match is weak. Size values are once, few and many counts, or a class for expanded clones, and some rows have none.

TRBJ2-1,few,NA,TRBV5-1,CASSLPTPGRRTTYNEQFF,TGCGCCAGCAGCTTGCCAACCCCTGGTAGGCGGACCACCTACAATGAGCAGTTCTTC
TRBJ2-3,many,NA,TRBV20-1,CSARAVAPSTDTQYF,TGCAGTGCTAGAGCCGTAGCCCCTAGCACAGATACGCAGTATTTT
TRBJ2-3,many,TRBD2,TRBV20-1,CSARDGGLAPDTQYF,TGCAGTGCTAGAGATGGGGGACTAGCGCCAGATACGCAGTATTTT
TRBJ1-2,many,NA,TRBV7-6,CASSLEETGTYGYTF,TGTGCCAGCAGCTTAGAGGAGACAGGAACCTATGGCTACACCTTC
TRBJ2-5,many,NA,TRBV21-1,CASSAAGQANQETQYF,TGTGCCAGCAGCGCTGCGGGACAGGCAAACCAAGAGACCCAGTACTTC
TRBJ2-1,NA,NA,TRBV7-3,CASSLQGSGHEQFF,TGTGCCAGCAGCCTCCAAGGGTCGGGACATGAGCAGTTCTTC
TRBJ2-2,many,NA,TRBV7-9,CASSTNWGELFF,TGTGCCAGCAGCACCAACTGGGGGGAGCTGTTTTTT
TRBJ2-1,few,TRBD1,TRBV11-2,CASSSPGQTLFEQFF,TGTGCCAGCAGCTCCCCGGGACAGACGTTGTTTGAGCAGTTCTTC
TRBJ2-1,once,NA,TRBV5-1,CASSSFDQTGSNQQFF,TGCGCCAGCAGCTCGTTCGACCAAACAGGGTCCAATCAGCAGTTCTTC
TRBJ2-7,many,TRBD2,TRBV20-1,CSAFLSGMSREQYF,TGCAGTGCTTTTCTAAGCGGGATGTCTCGGGAGCAGTACTTC
TRBJ2-1,NA,TRBD2,TRBV5-1,CASWTSGANEQFF,TGCGCCAGTTGGACTAGCGGGGCGAATGAGCAGTTCTTC
TRBJ2-1,many,TRBD2,TRBV20-1,CSAGEPSGGFNEQFF,TGCAGTGCTGGAGAACCTAGCGGGGGGTTCAATGAGCAGTTCTTC
TRBJ2-7,few,NA,TRBV20-1,CSATVRTYEQYF,TGCAGTGCTACTGTCCGGACCTACGAGCAGTACTTC
TRBJ2-3,NA,NA,TRBV3-1,CASSQDPGGRGMLNTQYF,TGTGCCAGCAGCCAAGATCCTGGGGGGCGAGGAATGCTGAATACGCAGTATTTT
TRBJ2-3,few,TRBD1,TRBV5-1,CASSFLGQDTDTQYF,TGCGCCAGCAGCTTCCTAGGACAGGACACAGATACGCAGTATTTT